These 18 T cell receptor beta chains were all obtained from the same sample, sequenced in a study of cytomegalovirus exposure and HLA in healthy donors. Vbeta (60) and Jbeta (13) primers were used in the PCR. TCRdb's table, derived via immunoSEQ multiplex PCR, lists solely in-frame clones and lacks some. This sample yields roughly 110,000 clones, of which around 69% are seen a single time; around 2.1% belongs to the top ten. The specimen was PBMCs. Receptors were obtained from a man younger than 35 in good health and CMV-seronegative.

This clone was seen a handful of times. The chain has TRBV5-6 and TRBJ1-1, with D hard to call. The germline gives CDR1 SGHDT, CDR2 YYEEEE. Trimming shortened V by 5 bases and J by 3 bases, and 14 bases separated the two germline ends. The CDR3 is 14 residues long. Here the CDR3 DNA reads TGTGCCAGCAGTGTGCCCTGGAGGGACACTGAAGCTTTCTTT. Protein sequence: CASSVPWRDTEAFF.

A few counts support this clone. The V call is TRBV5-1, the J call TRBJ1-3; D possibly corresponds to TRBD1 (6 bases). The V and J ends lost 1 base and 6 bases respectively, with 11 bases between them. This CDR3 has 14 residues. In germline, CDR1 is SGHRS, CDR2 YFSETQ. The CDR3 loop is CASSLTGQINTIYF. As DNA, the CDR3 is TGCGCCAGCAGCTTGACCGGACAGATAAACACCATATATTTT.

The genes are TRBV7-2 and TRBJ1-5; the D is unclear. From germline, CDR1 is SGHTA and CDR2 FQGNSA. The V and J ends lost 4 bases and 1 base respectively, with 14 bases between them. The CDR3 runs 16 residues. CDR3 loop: CASSSGSFRSNQPQHF. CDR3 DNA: TGTGCCAGCAGCTCCGGTAGCTTCCGGAGCAATCAGCCCCAGCATTTT. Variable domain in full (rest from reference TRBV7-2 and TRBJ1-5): GAGVSQSPSNKVTEKGKDVELRCDPISGHTALYWYRQSLGQGLEFLIYFQGNSAPDKSGLPSDRFSAERTGGSVSTLTIQRTQQEDSAVYLCASSSGSFRSNQPQHFGDGTRLSIL.

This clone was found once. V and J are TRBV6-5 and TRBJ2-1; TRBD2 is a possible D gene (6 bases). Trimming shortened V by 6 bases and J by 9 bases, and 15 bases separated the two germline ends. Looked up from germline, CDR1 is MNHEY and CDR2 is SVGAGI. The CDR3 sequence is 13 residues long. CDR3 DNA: TGTGCCAGCAGCGGAAACGCGGGGTCTGAGCAGTTCTTC. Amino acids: CASSGNAGSEQFF.

CDR3 protein: CASSLFWFRGGGTEAFF. The CDR3 nucleotides are TGTGCCAGCAGCTTGTTTTGGTTCAGGGGCGGGGGGACTGAAGCTTTCTTT. This sequence joins TRBV5-6 and TRBJ1-1, with D possibly TRBD1 on 6 matching bases. This CDR3 region has 17 residues. Germline CDR1 reads SGHDT; CDR2 reads YYEEEE. The ends were cut back, 1 base at V and 5 bases at J, with 21 bases in the middle.

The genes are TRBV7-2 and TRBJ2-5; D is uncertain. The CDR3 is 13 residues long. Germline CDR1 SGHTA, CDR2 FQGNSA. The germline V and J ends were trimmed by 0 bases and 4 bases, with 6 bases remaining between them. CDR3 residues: CASSLAPRETQYF. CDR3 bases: TGTGCCAGCAGCTTAGCTCCGAGAGAGACCCAGTACTTC.

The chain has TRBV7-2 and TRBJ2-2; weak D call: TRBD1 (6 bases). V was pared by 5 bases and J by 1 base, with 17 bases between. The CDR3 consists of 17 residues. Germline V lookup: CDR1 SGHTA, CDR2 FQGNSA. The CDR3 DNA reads TGTGCCAGCAGCCCAATGGGGACAATTATGAACACCGGGGAGCTGTTTTTT. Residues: CASSPMGTIMNTGELFF.

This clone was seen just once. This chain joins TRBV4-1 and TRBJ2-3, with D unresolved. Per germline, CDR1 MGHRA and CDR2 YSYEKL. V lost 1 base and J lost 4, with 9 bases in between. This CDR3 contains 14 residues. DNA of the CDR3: TGCGCCAGCAGCCAAGCTACCCCCCCAGATACGCAGTATTTT. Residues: CASSQATPPDTQYF.

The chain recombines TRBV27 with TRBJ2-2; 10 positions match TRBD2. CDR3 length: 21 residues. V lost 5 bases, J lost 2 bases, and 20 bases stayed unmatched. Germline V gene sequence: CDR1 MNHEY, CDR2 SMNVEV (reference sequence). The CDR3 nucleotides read TGTGCCAGCAGTCCAGCCCCTACGTCTAGCGGGGGCCTACTAAACACCGGGGAGCTGTTTTTT. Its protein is CASSPAPTSSGGLLNTGELFF.

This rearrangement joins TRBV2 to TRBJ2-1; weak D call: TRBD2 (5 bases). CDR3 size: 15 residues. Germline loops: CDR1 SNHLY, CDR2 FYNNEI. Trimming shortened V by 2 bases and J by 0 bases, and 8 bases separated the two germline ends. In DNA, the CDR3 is TGTGCCAGCAGTGAATGGACTGTCTCCTACAATGAGCAGTTCTTC. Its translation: CASSEWTVSYNEQFF.

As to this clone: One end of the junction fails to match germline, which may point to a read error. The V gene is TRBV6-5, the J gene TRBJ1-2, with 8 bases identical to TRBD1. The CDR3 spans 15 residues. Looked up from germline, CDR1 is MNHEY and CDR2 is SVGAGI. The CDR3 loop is CASSGDRQGSYGYPF. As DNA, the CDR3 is TGTGCCAGCAGTGGGGACAGGCAGGGGTCCTATGGCTACCCCTTC.

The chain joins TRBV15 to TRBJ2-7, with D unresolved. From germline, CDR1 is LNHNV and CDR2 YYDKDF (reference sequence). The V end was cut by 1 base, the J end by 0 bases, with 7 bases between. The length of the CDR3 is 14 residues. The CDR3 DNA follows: TGTGCCACCAGCAGAGGCGGCCCCTCCTACGAGCAGTACTTC. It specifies CATSRGGPSYEQYF.

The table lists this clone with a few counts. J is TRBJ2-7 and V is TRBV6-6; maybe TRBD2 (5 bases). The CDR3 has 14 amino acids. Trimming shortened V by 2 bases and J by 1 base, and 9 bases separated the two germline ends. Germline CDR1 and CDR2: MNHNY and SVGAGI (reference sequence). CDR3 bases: TGTGCCAGCAGTTACGATCCGGGATCCTACGAGCAGTACTTC. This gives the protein CASSYDPGSYEQYF.

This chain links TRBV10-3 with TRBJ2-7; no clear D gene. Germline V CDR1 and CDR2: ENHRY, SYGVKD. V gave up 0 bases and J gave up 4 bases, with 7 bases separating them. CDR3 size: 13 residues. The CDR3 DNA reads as TGTGCCATCAGTGAGTCGACTGGATACGAGCAGTACTTC. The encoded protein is CAISESTGYEQYF.

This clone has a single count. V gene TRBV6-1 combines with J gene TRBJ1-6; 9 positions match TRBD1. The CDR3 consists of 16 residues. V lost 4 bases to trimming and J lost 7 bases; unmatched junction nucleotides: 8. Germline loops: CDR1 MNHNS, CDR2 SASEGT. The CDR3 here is CASSGPTGGGNSPLHF. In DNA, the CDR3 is TGTGCCAGCAGTGGTCCGACAGGGGGGGGAAATTCACCCCTCCACTTT.

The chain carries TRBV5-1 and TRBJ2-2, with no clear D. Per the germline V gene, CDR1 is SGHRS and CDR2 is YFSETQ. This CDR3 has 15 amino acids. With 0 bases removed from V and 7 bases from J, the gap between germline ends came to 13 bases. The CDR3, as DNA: TGCGCCAGCAGCTTGGCTGGGCCCAGTAGCGGGGAGCTGTTTTTT. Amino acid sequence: CASSLAGPSSGELFF.

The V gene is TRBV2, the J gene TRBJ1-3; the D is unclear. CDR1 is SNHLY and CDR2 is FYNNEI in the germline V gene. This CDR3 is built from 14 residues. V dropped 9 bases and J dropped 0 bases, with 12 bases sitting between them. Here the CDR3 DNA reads TGTGCCAGTCTTTTTCCGAGCTCTGGAAACACCATATATTTT. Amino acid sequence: CASLFPSSGNTIYF.

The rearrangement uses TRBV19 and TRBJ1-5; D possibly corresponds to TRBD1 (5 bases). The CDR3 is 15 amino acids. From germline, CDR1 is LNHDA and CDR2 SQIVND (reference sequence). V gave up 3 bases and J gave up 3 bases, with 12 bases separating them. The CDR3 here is CASSIGGLHNQPQHF. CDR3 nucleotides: TGTGCCAGTAGTATCGGGGGACTGCACAATCAGCCCCAGCATTTT.